The 13 T cell receptor beta chains reported below all come from one sample, sequenced in a study of identical twins. MiXCR, applied by TCRdb to the 5' RACE reads, yields one record per CDR3 protein. The profile shows about 190,000 distinct CDR3 sequences, more than 15% of them singletons. In addition, the sample was reused for a study of T cells expressing NK-cell markers.

The sample taken for sequencing was CD8+ T cells sorted from blood. The receptors were gathered from a woman aged 18 to 35 in good health.

This clonotype was observed a few times. J is TRBJ2-7 and V is TRBV9, with TRBD2 matching over 8 bases. The CDR3 consists of 14 residues. The J segment lost 5 bases and the V segment lost 1 base, leaving 5 bases of the junction unmatched. Germline V gene data show CDR1 as SGDLS and CDR2 as YYNGEE. For the CDR3, the DNA is TGTGCCAGCAGCGTAAGCGGGAGAAGACACGAGCAGTACTTC. As protein: CASSVSGRRHEQYF.

This chain uses TRBV19 with TRBJ2-7; maybe TRBD2 (7 bases). The CDR3 contains 17 residues. The ends were cut back, 3 bases at V and 2 bases at J, with 20 bases in the middle. The germline CDR1 and CDR2 sequences are LNHDA and SQIVND (reference sequence). The CDR3 DNA is TGTGCCAGTAGTATGGGGGGGCGTGGTAGCGGACCCTACGAGCAGTACTTC. Translation: CASSMGGRGSGPYEQYF.

Ten or more counts support this clonotype. The rearrangement links TRBV29-1 to TRBJ2-6; TRBD2 matches 11 bases. Germline V gene lookup returns CDR1 SQVTM and CDR2 ANQGSEA. The CDR3 is made up of 16 amino acids. V lost 4 bases, J lost 2 bases, and 4 bases stayed unmatched. The DNA for the CDR3 is TGCAGCGTTGTGGGGACTAGCGGAACTGGGGCCAACGTCCTGACTTTC. Translated, it gives CSVVGTSGTGANVLTF. Filled out from reference TRBV29-1 and TRBJ2-6, the complete variable domain reads SAVISQKPSRDICQRGTSLTIQCQVDSQVTMMFWYRQQPGQSLTLIATANQGSEATYESGFVIDKFPISRPNLTFSTLTVSNMSPEDSSIYLCSVVGTSGTGANVLTFGAGSRLTVL.

The chain employs TRBV7-9 and TRBJ2-7, with 7 positions matching TRBD2. The CDR3 covers 12 residues. Germline assignment: CDR1 SEHNR and CDR2 FQNEAQ (reference sequence). The V gene end was trimmed by 4 bases and the J gene end by 5 bases; junction bases not matched to a gene: 2. Written as DNA, the CDR3 is TGTGCCAGCAGCTACGGGGGGAACGAGCAGTACTTC. Its translation: CASSYGGNEQYF. The full variable domain, its missing parts supplied by reference TRBV7-9 and TRBJ2-7, is DTGVSQNPRHKITKRGQNVTFRCDPISEHNRLYWYRQTLGQGPEFLTYFQNEAQLEKSRLLSDRFSAERPKGSFSTLEIQRTEQGDSAMYLCASSYGGNEQYFGPGTRLTVT.

This clonotype was seen only a few times. V is TRBV6-4 and J is TRBJ1-1, with 8 bases that match TRBD1. With V trimmed by 2 bases and J by 7 bases, 3 bases remained unmatched. The CDR3 sequence is 13 residues long. Germline V gene lookup returns CDR1 MRHNA and CDR2 SNTAGT. CDR3 nucleotide sequence: TGTGCCAGCAGTGACGGGACAGGTCTTGAAGCTTTCTTT. It is translated as CASSDGTGLEAFF.

This clonotype occurred a few times. The J gene is TRBJ2-1, the V gene TRBV9; 9 bases agree with TRBD1. CDR1 is SGDLS, CDR2 YYNGEE, per germline. The CDR3 loop spans 16 amino acids. The trim removed 4 bases at V and 8 bases at J, leaving 13 bases unmatched. CDR3 in DNA: TGTGCCAGCAGCACACGCCGGGACAGGGAAAGCTATGAGCAGTTCTTC. Protein sequence: CASSTRRDRESYEQFF. Together with reference TRBV9 and TRBJ2-1, the CDR3 gives the full variable domain: DSGVTQTPKHLITATGQRVTLRCSPRSGDLSVYWYQQSLDQGLQFLIQYYNGEERAKGNILERFSAQQFPDLHSELNLSSLELGDSALYFCASSTRRDRESYEQFFGPGTRLTVL.

The rearrangement joins TRBV6-1 to TRBJ2-7, with 15 bases aligning to TRBD2. Trimming at V came to 8 bases and at J to 5 bases, leaving 16 bases not matched to a gene. The CDR3 covers 18 residues. Germline CDR1 reads MNHNS; CDR2 reads SASEGT. CDR3 loop: CASHRTSGRAVEVHEQYF. The CDR3 coding sequence is TGTGCCAGCCACCGGACTAGCGGGAGGGCCGTAGAAGTCCACGAGCAGTACTTC.

This clonotype has a count of ten or more. The rearrangement uses TRBV6-5 and TRBJ1-1; TRBD1 matches at 7 bases. Trimming at V came to 4 bases and at J to 5 bases, leaving 7 bases not matched to a gene. Germline CDR1 and CDR2: MNHEY and SVGAGI. This CDR3 region has 14 residues. CDR3 sequence (DNA): TGTGCCAGCAGTTGGTCCCCCAGGGGGACTGAAGCTTTCTTT. This codes for CASSWSPRGTEAFF.

This clonotype was recorded once. This chain links TRBV27 with TRBJ2-7; 12 nucleotides line up with TRBD2. This CDR3 spans 15 amino acids. Germline trimming cut 5 bases from V and 3 bases from J; bases unmatched to any gene: 5. Germline-derived CDR1 and CDR2 are MNHEY and SMNVEV (reference sequence). The CDR3: CASSLAGGPRYEQYF. DNA for the CDR3: TGTGCCAGCAGTCTAGCGGGGGGGCCCCGCTACGAGCAGTACTTC.

This clonotype has more than one count but fewer than ten. V usage is TRBV7-9 and J usage is TRBJ2-7; possible D gene TRBD2, 6 bases. Trimming removed 8 bases at V and 2 bases at J, with 16 bases between. The germline gives CDR1 SEHNR, CDR2 FQNEAQ (reference sequence). The CDR3 length is 14 residues. The CDR3 DNA is TGTGCCAGCCGCCCGGAGGGGCGAGCCTACGAGCAGTACTTC. It specifies CASRPEGRAYEQYF.

The chain links TRBV20-1 to TRBJ2-1, with 9 bases that match TRBD2. Germline trimming cut 0 bases from V and 5 bases from J; bases unmatched to any gene: 8. This CDR3 has 16 amino acids. The germline V gene has CDR1 DFQATT and CDR2 SNEGSKA (reference sequence). The CDR3 protein is CSARDHASGTDNEQFF. The DNA for the CDR3 is TGCAGTGCTAGAGATCATGCTAGCGGGACTGACAATGAGCAGTTCTTC.

This clonotype was found many times. V usage is TRBV5-1 and J usage is TRBJ2-7; D ambiguous. The V gene lost 0 bases and the J gene lost 3 bases, with 10 bases spanning the gap. Germline lookup yields CDR1 SGHRS and CDR2 YFSETQ. CDR3 length: 14 amino acids. The CDR3 DNA reads TGCGCCAGCAGCTTGGGTTCCCTCCGCTACGAGCAGTACTTC. It translates to CASSLGSLRYEQYF.

The DNA of the CDR3 is TGTGCCAGCTCACCAGCTGGGCTCTCTGGGGCCAACGTCCTGACTTTC. It codes for CASSPAGLSGANVLTF. The V and J genes are TRBV18 and TRBJ2-6; no clear D. V dropped 2 bases and J dropped 0 bases, with 8 bases sitting between them. Germline values: CDR1 KGHSH, CDR2 LQKENI. This CDR3 has 16 amino acids.